This TCR beta chain came from a study of tumor-infiltrating lymphocytes in primary liver carcinoma. Study at large: Yields of productive TCRbeta reads ranged from roughly 3.5 to 7.13 million per sample and were similar across tissue types.

They got blood RNA out of unsorted whole blood and also pulled out germline DNA. The researchers drew roughly 3.8 milliliters of peripheral blood before surgery. The CDR3 covers 14 residues. Per germline, CDR1 GTSNPN and CDR2 SVGIG (reference sequence). Trimming took off 4 bases at V and 6 bases at J, with 13 bases between the two ends. The study, taken as a whole, reports: Blood fell significantly below tumors in its top-250-clone fraction (p = 0.039). Since sampling was bulk and unsorted, CD4+ and CD8+ repertoires were not compared.

Notes on this clonotype: Its antigen remains unidentified.

Researchers generated TCR beta cDNA from about 460 ng of total RNA, relying on a constant-region primer. Three nested multiplex PCR rounds, a slightly modified ARM-PCR, produced the libraries for TCR beta. It was with TRBV1-TRBV30 forward primers and a C-beta reverse primer that the first two PCR rounds were run, at about 10 cycles each. TCRdb recomputed calls from the multiplex PCR reads with MiXCR, one row per CDR3 protein. The profile shows 310,000 or so distinct CDR3 sequences, 65% of them singletons. The sequenced sample was peripheral blood. The V call is TRBV30, the J call TRBJ1-6; a weak D match, TRBD1 (5 bases). The clonotype was recovered from a man in his forties or fifties with primary liver carcinoma and hepatitis B virus infection. The CDR3 sequence is CAWTAGKSNSPLHF. The CDR3 DNA reads TGTGCCTGGACAGCAGGGAAAAGTAATTCACCCCTCCACTTT.